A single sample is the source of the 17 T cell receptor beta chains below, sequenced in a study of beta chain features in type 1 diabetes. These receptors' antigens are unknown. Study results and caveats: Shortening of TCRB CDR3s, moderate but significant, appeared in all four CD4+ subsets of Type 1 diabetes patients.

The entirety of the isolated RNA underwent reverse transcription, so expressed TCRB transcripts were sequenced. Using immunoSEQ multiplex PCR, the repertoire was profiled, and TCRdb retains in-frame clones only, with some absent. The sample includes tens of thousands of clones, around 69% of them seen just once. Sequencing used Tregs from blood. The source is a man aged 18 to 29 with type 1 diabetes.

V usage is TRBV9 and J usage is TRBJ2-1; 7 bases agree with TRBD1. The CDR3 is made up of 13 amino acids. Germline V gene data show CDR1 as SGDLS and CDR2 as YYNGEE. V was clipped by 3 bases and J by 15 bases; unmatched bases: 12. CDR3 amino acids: CASSAGQPGSAFF. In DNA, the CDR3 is TGTGCCAGCAGCGCGGGACAGCCGGGGAGCGCGTTCTTC.

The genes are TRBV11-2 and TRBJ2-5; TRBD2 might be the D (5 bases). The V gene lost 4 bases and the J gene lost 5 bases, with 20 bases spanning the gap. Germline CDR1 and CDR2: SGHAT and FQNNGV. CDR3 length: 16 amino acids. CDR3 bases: TGTGCCAGCAGCTCCAGTATCTCGGGGTGGGTCGAGACCCAGTACTTC. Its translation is CASSSSISGWVETQYF.

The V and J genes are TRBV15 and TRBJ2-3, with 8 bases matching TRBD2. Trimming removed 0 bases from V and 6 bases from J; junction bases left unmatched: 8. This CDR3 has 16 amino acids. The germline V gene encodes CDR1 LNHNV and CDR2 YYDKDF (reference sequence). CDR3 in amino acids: CATSRDLAGGLDTQYF. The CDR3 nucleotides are TGTGCCACCAGCAGAGATCTGGCGGGAGGACTGGATACGCAGTATTTT. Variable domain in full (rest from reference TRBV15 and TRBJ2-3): DAMVIQNPRYQVTQFGKPVTLSCSQTLNHNVMYWYQQKSSQAPKLLFHYYDKDFNNEADTPDNFQSRRPNTSFCFLDIRSPGLGDTAMYLCATSRDLAGGLDTQYFGPGTRLTVL.

The CDR3 DNA is TGCAGCGTTGGTAGGAGGATCACCGGGGAGCTGTTTTTT. Amino acid sequence: CSVGRRITGELFF. The chain links TRBV29-1 to TRBJ2-2, with a possible D match to TRBD2 (5 bases). The CDR3 is 13 amino acids. Trimming stripped 4 bases from V and 4 bases from J, with 10 bases between. CDR1 and CDR2 (germline): SQVTM, ANQGSEA.

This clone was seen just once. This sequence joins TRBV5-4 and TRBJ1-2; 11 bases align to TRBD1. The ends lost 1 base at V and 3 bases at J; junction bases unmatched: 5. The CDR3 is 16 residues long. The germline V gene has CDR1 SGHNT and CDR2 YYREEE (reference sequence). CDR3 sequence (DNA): TGTGCCAGCAGCTTGCTAAGGGGACAGGGGGACTATGGCTACACCTTC. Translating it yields CASSLLRGQGDYGYTF.

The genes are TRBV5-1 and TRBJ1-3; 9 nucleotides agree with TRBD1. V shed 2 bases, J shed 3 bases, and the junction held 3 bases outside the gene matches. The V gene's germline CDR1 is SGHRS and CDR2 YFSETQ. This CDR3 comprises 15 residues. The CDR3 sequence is CASSLQGAVGNTIYF. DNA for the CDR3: TGCGCCAGCAGCTTACAGGGGGCGGTTGGAAACACCATATATTTT.

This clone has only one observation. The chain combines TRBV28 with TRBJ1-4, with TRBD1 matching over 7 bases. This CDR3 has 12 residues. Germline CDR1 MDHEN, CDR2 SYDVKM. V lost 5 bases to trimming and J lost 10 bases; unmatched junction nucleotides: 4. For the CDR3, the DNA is TGTGCCAGCAGTGTCCCAGGGGGAAAACTGTTTTTT. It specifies CASSVPGGKLFF.

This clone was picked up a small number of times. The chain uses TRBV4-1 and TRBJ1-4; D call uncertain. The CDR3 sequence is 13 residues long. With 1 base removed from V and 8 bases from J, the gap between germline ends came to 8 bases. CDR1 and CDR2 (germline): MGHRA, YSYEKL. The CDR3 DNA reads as TGCGCCAGCAGCCAAGCCGTCTCGGAAAAACTGTTTTTT. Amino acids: CASSQAVSEKLFF.

CDR3 region: CAIPQGTGYTF. The CDR3 DNA is TGTGCCATTCCCCAGGGGACTGGCTACACCTTC. The V and J genes are TRBV28 and TRBJ1-2; D is possibly TRBD1 (6 bases). Germline CDR1 MDHEN, CDR2 SYDVKM. The CDR3 totals 11 residues. V was shortened by 10 bases and J by 7 bases, with 13 bases between the two germline ends.

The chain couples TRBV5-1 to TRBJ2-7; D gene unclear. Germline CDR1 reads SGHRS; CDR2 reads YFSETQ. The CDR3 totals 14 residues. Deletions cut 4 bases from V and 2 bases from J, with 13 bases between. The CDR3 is CASSPTPAAYEQYF. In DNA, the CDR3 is TGCGCCAGCAGCCCCACGCCCGCAGCCTACGAGCAGTACTTC. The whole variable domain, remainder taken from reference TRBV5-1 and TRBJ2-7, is KAGVTQTPRYLIKTRGQQVTLSCSPISGHRSVSWYQQTPGQGLQFLFEYFSETQRNKGNFPGRFSGRQFSNSRSEMNVSTLELGDSALYLCASSPTPAAYEQYFGPGTRLTVT.

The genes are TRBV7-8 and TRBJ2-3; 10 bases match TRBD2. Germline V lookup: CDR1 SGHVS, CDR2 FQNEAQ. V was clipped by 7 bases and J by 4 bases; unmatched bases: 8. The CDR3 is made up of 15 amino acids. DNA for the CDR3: TGTGCCAGCATCATCGGGCTAGCGGGGGCAGATACGCAGTATTTT. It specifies CASIIGLAGADTQYF.

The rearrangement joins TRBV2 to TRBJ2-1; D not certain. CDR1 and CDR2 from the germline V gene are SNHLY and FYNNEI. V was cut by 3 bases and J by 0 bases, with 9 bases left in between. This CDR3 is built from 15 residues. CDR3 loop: CASSESVSSYNEQFF. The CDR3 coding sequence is TGTGCCAGCAGTGAGTCGGTTAGCTCCTACAATGAGCAGTTCTTC.

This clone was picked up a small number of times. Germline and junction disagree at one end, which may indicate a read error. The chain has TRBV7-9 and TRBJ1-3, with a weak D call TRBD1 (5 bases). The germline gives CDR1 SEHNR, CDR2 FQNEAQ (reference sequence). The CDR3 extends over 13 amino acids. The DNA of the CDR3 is TGTGCCAGCAGTTGGGGAGGGGAAAACGCCATATATTTT. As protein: CASSWGGENAIYF.

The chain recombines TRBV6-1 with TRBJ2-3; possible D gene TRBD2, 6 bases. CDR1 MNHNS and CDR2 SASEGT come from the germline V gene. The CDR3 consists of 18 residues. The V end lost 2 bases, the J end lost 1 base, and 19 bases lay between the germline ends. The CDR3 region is CASSERGLRRTRTDTQYF. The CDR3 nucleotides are TGTGCCAGCAGTGAACGGGGACTCCGGAGGACACGCACAGATACGCAGTATTTT.

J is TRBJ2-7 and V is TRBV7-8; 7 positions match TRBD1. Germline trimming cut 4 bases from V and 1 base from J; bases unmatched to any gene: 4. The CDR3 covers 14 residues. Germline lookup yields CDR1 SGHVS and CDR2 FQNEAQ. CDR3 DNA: TGTGCCAGCAGCTCTGACAGGGCGTCCTACGAGCAGTACTTC. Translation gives CASSSDRASYEQYF.

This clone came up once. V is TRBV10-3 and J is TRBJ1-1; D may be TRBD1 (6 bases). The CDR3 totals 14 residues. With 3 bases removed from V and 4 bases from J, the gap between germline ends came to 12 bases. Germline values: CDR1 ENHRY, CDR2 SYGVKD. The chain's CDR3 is CAISDNWGRTEAFF. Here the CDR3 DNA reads TGTGCCATCAGTGATAATTGGGGGCGCACTGAAGCTTTCTTT.

The CDR3 nucleotides are TGTGCCTGGTCTAGGGCGGGGGGAGAGACCCAGTACTTC. Translated: CAWSRAGGETQYF. J is TRBJ2-5 and V is TRBV30, with 8 bases identical to TRBD2. This CDR3 is built from 13 residues. Germline CDR1 is GTSNPN and CDR2 is SVGIG (reference sequence). Trimming at V came to 5 bases and at J to 4 bases, leaving 6 bases not matched to a gene.